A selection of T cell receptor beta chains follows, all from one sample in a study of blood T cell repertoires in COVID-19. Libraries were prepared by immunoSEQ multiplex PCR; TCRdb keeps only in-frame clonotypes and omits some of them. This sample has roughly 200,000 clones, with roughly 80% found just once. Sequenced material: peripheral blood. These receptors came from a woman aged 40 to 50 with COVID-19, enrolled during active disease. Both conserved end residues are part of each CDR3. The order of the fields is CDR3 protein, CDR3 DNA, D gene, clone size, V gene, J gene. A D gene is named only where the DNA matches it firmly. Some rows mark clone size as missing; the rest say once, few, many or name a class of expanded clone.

CASSSLAGGLTGELFF	TGTGCCAGCAGCTCCCTAGCGGGGGGACTAACCGGGGAGCTGTTTTTT	TRBD2	once	TRBV7-9	TRBJ2-2
CASSGRGASTDTQYF	TGTGCCAGTAGCGGGAGGGGAGCTAGCACAGATACGCAGTATTTT	TRBD2	.	TRBV27	TRBJ2-3
CASSRQGLYNEQFF	TGTGCCAGCAGCAGACAGGGCCTCTACAATGAGCAGTTCTTC	TRBD1	.	TRBV9	TRBJ2-1
CAGSRGGSGNLWETQYF	TGTGCCGGCAGCCGTGGGGGTAGCGGGAATCTGTGGGAGACCCAGTACTTC	TRBD2	.	TRBV7-9	TRBJ2-5
CSVARTGDPMNTEAFF	TGCAGCGTAGCTCGGACAGGTGACCCGATGAACACTGAAGCTTTCTTT	TRBD1	.	TRBV29-1	TRBJ1-1
CASSLSGSKIEQFF	TGTGCCAGCAGCCTTAGCGGGAGTAAGATTGAGCAGTTCTTC	TRBD2	.	TRBV7-2	TRBJ2-1
CASSPGRIETQYF	TGTGCCAGCTCACCAGGCAGGATCGAGACCCAGTACTTC	.	.	TRBV18	TRBJ2-5
CASSPLKLAGGSHEQFF	TGTGCCAGCAGCCCGCTAAAACTAGCGGGAGGTTCGCATGAGCAGTTCTTC	TRBD2	once	TRBV11-2	TRBJ2-1
CSSDRAYEQYF	TGCAGTTCAGACAGGGCGTACGAGCAGTACTTC	TRBD1	.	TRBV20-1	TRBJ2-7
CASSQGAEAFF	TGTGCCAGCAGCCAGGGGGCGGAAGCTTTCTTT	.	many	TRBV4-2	TRBJ1-1
CASPTEGSFYGYTF	TGTGCCAGCCCAACCGAAGGTAGCTTCTATGGCTACACCTTC	.	once	TRBV2	TRBJ1-2
CASSNPATGNQPQHF	TGTGCCAGCAGCAACCCCGCTACAGGTAATCAGCCCCAGCATTTT	.	.	TRBV7-9	TRBJ1-5
CASSQGLLGSPLHF	TGTGCCAGCAGCCAGGGGCTCCTCGGTTCACCCCTCCACTTT	.	few	TRBV3-1/TRBV3-2	TRBJ1-6
CASRGGAGPWTQYF	TGTGCCTCACGGGGGGGGGCAGGGCCTTGGACCCAGTACTTC	TRBD2	.	TRBV6-5	TRBJ2-5
CASSQDRGGGYGYTF	TGTGCCAGCAGCCAAGATCGGGGGGGCGGCTATGGCTACACCTTC	.	.	TRBV3-1/TRBV3-2	TRBJ1-2
CASSQDRAEAFF	TGTGCCAGCAGCCAGGACAGGGCAGAAGCTTTCTTT	TRBD1	.	TRBV5-4	TRBJ1-1
CASSVNRPGELFF	TGCGCCAGCAGCGTTAACAGGCCCGGGGAGCTGTTTTTT	.	.	TRBV5-1	TRBJ2-2
CASSIARGSTEAFF	TGTGCCAGTAGTATCGCCAGGGGATCCACTGAAGCTTTCTTT	.	few	TRBV19	TRBJ1-1
CASSQDGSGSLYEQYF	TGCGCCAGCAGCCAAGATGGGAGCGGGAGCCTCTACGAGCAGTACTTC	TRBD2	.	TRBV4-1	TRBJ2-7
CSVARHQADTQYF	TGCAGCGTTGCCAGGCATCAAGCAGATACGCAGTATTTT	.	.	TRBV29-1	TRBJ2-3
CATSRGTNEKLFF	TGTGCCACCTCCCGCGGTACTAATGAAAAACTGTTTTTT	.	.	TRBV19	TRBJ1-4
CASSLRDRSSPLHF	TGTGCCAGCAGCCTCCGGGACAGGTCCTCACCCCTCCACTTT	TRBD1	few	TRBV7-3	TRBJ1-6
CATSDSLREEQFF	TGTGCCACCAGTGATTCCCTGAGGGAGGAGCAGTTCTTC	.	.	TRBV24-1	TRBJ2-1
CASSHQTGPEQYF	TGTGCCAGCAGCCACCAGACAGGACCCGAGCAGTACTTC	.	.	TRBV11-2	TRBJ2-7
CATSRDGTGGTEAFF	TGTGCCACCAGCAGAGACGGGACAGGGGGCACTGAAGCTTTCTTT	TRBD1	.	TRBV15	TRBJ1-1
CSVDSRNYGYTF	TGCAGCGTAGATTCGCGTAACTATGGCTACACCTTC	.	.	TRBV29-1	TRBJ1-2
CASSKEDRETQYF	TGTGCCAGCAGCAAAGAGGACAGGGAGACCCAGTACTTC	.	.	TRBV21-1	TRBJ2-5
CASSKGGPGSYEQYF	TGTGCCAGTAGTAAAGGAGGGCCGGGGTCCTACGAGCAGTACTTC	.	once	TRBV19	TRBJ2-7
CASTPSSGAVNYGYTF	TGTGCCAGCACTCCTTCCTCAGGGGCTGTTAACTATGGCTACACCTTC	.	once	TRBV9	TRBJ1-2
CAWNRGKANEQFF	TGTGCCTGGAATCGGGGGAAGGCAAATGAGCAGTTCTTC	.	.	TRBV30	TRBJ2-1
CASSLGSNNEQFF	TGTGCCAGCAGCTTAGGGAGCAACAATGAGCAGTTCTTC	.	.	TRBV7-3	TRBJ2-1
CASSFYVSLGLYEQYF	TGTGCCAGCAGCTTTTATGTCTCCTTGGGCCTCTACGAGCAGTACTTC	.	.	TRBV5-6	TRBJ2-7
CAISEGGRNTEAFF	TGTGCCATCAGTGAGGGGGGGAGGAACACTGAAGCTTTCTTT	.	.	TRBV10-3	TRBJ1-1
CASSWENYGYTF	TGTGCCAGCAGTTGGGAGAACTATGGCTACACCTTC	.	.	TRBV12-3/TRBV12-4	TRBJ1-2
CASTRTAWNTEAFF	TGTGCCAGCACCAGGACAGCCTGGAACACTGAAGCTTTCTTT	.	.	TRBV27	TRBJ1-1
CASSEGESSYNEQFF	TGTGCCAGTAGTGAGGGTGAGAGCTCCTACAATGAGCAGTTCTTC	.	many	TRBV19	TRBJ2-1
CASSRDTQYF	TGTGCCAGCAGTCGAGATACGCAGTATTTT	.	.	TRBV28	TRBJ2-3
CASSPVDGARRGEQFF	TGTGCCAGCAGCCCGGTCGATGGCGCCAGGCGGGGTGAGCAGTTCTTC	.	.	TRBV5-4	TRBJ2-1
CASSDRDSQETQYF	TGTGCCAGCAGCGATCGGGACAGTCAAGAGACCCAGTACTTC	TRBD1	.	TRBV7-9	TRBJ2-5
CASSLDGAYNEQFF	TGCGCCAGCAGCTTGGACGGGGCCTACAATGAGCAGTTCTTC	.	.	TRBV5-1	TRBJ2-1
CSASSQGAQGNQPQHF	TGCAGTGCTAGTAGCCAGGGGGCGCAGGGCAATCAGCCCCAGCATTTT	TRBD1	.	TRBV20-1	TRBJ1-5
CASSPRLAGVNYNEQFF	TGTGCCAGCAGCCCCCGCCTAGCGGGAGTGAACTACAATGAGCAGTTCTTC	TRBD2	.	TRBV7-8	TRBJ2-1
CASSFSSSYTGELFF	TGTGCCAGCAGCTTTTCTAGCAGCTACACCGGGGAGCTGTTTTTT	.	.	TRBV7-2	TRBJ2-2
CASSPGTGGYQPQHF	TGTGCCAGCAGCCCTGGGACAGGGGGTTATCAGCCCCAGCATTTT	TRBD1	.	TRBV3-1/TRBV3-2	TRBJ1-5
CASSPFPLAQNGDTQYF	TGTGCCAGTAGTCCCTTCCCACTTGCTCAAAACGGAGATACGCAGTATTTT	.	.	TRBV19	TRBJ2-3
CAWSVLGGGSGNTIYF	TGTGCCTGGAGTGTATTAGGCGGGGGCTCTGGAAACACCATATATTTT	.	.	TRBV30	TRBJ1-3
CASSRDFNEKLFF	TGTGCCAGCAGCCGGGACTTTAATGAAAAACTGTTTTTT	.	.	TRBV12-3/TRBV12-4	TRBJ1-4
CASTKNRGSMNTEAFF	TGTGCCAGCACCAAAAACAGGGGGAGTATGAACACTGAAGCTTTCTTT	TRBD1	.	TRBV28	TRBJ1-1
CASSVEQRTDTQYF	TGTGCCAGCAGCGTAGAACAGCGCACAGATACGCAGTATTTT	.	.	TRBV9	TRBJ2-3
CASSLGQSYGYTF	TGTGCCAGCAGCCTGGGACAGAGCTATGGCTACACCTTC	TRBD1	once	TRBV3-1/TRBV3-2	TRBJ1-2
CASSPWVLAGDPGTQYF	TGTGCCAGCTCACCATGGGTACTAGCGGGGGACCCAGGTACGCAGTATTTT	TRBD2	.	TRBV18	TRBJ2-3
CASSTRTGATGELFF	TGTGCCAGCAGCACTCGGACAGGGGCCACCGGGGAGCTGTTTTTT	TRBD1	few	TRBV7-9	TRBJ2-2
CASSVGTGNQPQHF	TGTGCCAGCAGCGTTGGGACAGGCAATCAGCCCCAGCATTTT	TRBD1	.	TRBV9	TRBJ1-5
CASKQNTEAFF	TGTGCCTCAAAACAGAACACTGAAGCTTTCTTT	.	.	TRBV28	TRBJ1-1
CASSLGLLTGGYEQYF	TGCGCCAGCAGCTTGGGTCTACTGACAGGGGGCTACGAGCAGTACTTC	TRBD1	.	TRBV5-1	TRBJ2-7
CASSIGGPGYEQFF	TGTGCCAGTAGTATAGGAGGGCCGGGGTATGAGCAGTTCTTC	.	.	TRBV19	TRBJ2-1